Listed below are T cell receptor beta chains from one sample, sequenced in a study of T cells expressing NK-cell markers. Each CDR3 protein gets one entry in TCRdb, which reprocessed the 5' RACE reads and gives no DNA. The sample features almost 450,000 distinct CDR3 sequences, with 7.3% in its top ten. Sequenced: blood T cells: a sorted CD56 or NKG2C T cell subset, CD4+ or CD8+ T cells, or bulk PBMC T cells (not recorded which). All receptors come from a woman between 18 and 70 years old in good health. The CDR3 runs from the conserved cysteine through the conserved F or W.

>TRBJ1-1|TRBV25-1
CASSDRAPEAFF
>TRBJ2-3|TRBV30
CAWGRGGAADTQYF
>TRBJ2-7|TRBV4-3
CASSFQAGANYEQYF
>TRBJ2-3|TRBV20-1
CSITGADTQYF
>TRBJ2-3|TRBV12-3/TRBV12-4
CASTREEVTDTQYF
>TRBJ2-1|TRBV5-6
CASSLLRTDYNEQFF
>TRBJ2-7|TRBV11-2
CASSRGLAGYEQYF
>TRBJ2-7|TRBV12-3/TRBV12-4
CASSPSGVAYEQYF
>TRBJ2-5|TRBV4-3
CASSQASGIETQYF
>TRBJ2-2|TRBV6-5
CASSYYRENNGELFF
>TRBJ2-1|TRBV20-1
CSARGGTGVNEQFF
>TRBJ1-4|TRBV19
CASSIGPGYQEKLFF
>TRBJ1-6|TRBV4-3
CASSQGLGPSPLHF
>TRBJ2-1|TRBV7-9
CASSPRAVTYNEQFF
>TRBJ1-5|TRBV28
CASSLWSTSDQPQHF
>TRBJ2-3|TRBV10-3
CAISSGQTSSTDTQYF
>TRBJ2-1|TRBV6-2/TRBV6-3
CASSRGQGAYNEQFF
>TRBJ1-4|TRBV12-3/TRBV12-4
CASSQTPGRTNEKLFF
>TRBJ2-1|TRBV30
CASTLGLAGVNEQFF
>TRBJ2-1|TRBV30
CASGTWNEQFF
>TRBJ1-2|TRBV11-2
CASSFLKGLLRYGYTF
>TRBJ1-5|TRBV20-1
CSARRGTQPQHF
>TRBJ2-1|TRBV18
CASSPLPVGKNNEQFF
>TRBJ2-7|TRBV28
CASSSGRAFEQYF
>TRBJ1-2|TRBV20-1
CSASGGYGYTF
>TRBJ2-1|TRBV6-2/TRBV6-3
CASEDFYNEQFF
>TRBJ2-1|TRBV4-3
CASSQAASGIVEQFF
>TRBJ1-4|TRBV19
CASSIPGMASEKLFF
>TRBJ1-6|TRBV12-3/TRBV12-4
CASSPQGTSPLHF
>TRBJ2-7|TRBV27
CASSHWDNPYEQYF
>TRBJ1-2|TRBV14
CASSQDRGFGYTF
>TRBJ1-5|TRBV6-2/TRBV6-3
CASSYSGTLNNQPQHF
>TRBJ2-7|TRBV4-2
CASSDAGSSYEQYF
>TRBJ2-5|TRBV21-1
CASSAHVGARETQYF
>TRBJ2-1|TRBV5-1
CASTPFGTMTPSSYNEQFF
>TRBJ2-7|TRBV4-3
CASSQASGSLYEQYF
>TRBJ1-2|TRBV11-2
CASSLFGSNYYGYTF
>TRBJ2-5|TRBV12-3/TRBV12-4
CASTRGGAQETQYF
>TRBJ2-5|TRBV7-8
CASSSNQWETQYF
>TRBJ2-1|TRBV11-1
CASSPRDYYNEQFF
>TRBJ2-1|TRBV3-1
CASSQRRLAGAHNEQFF
>TRBJ1-1|TRBV6-5
CASSSPGGGTEAFF
>TRBJ2-1|TRBV11-2
CASRPRNVGEGAYNEQFF
>TRBJ1-3|TRBV18
CASSPASSGNTIYF
>TRBJ2-2|TRBV7-2
CASPPTPNTGELFF
>TRBJ2-1|TRBV12-3/TRBV12-4
CASSRQGLDEQFF
>TRBJ1-1|TRBV7-2
CASSFQPMNTEAFF
>TRBJ2-7|TRBV20-1
CSAPPQRDRDEQYF
>TRBJ2-2|TRBV20-1
CSARQGVGELFF
>TRBJ2-5|TRBV7-2
CASSFFEGQETQYF
>TRBJ2-5|TRBV20-1
CSAKGPGLASQETQYF
>TRBJ1-2|TRBV7-2
CASSPGRTNYGYTF
>TRBJ1-1|TRBV6-2/TRBV6-3
CASSLDWGGNTEAFF
>TRBJ2-2|TRBV4-1
CASSLSGDGGELFF
>TRBJ2-5|TRBV20-1
CSAQIGLATETQYF
>TRBJ2-7|TRBV28
CASSLSRGLWYEQYF
>TRBJ2-1|TRBV20-1
CSADEGGSAEEQFF